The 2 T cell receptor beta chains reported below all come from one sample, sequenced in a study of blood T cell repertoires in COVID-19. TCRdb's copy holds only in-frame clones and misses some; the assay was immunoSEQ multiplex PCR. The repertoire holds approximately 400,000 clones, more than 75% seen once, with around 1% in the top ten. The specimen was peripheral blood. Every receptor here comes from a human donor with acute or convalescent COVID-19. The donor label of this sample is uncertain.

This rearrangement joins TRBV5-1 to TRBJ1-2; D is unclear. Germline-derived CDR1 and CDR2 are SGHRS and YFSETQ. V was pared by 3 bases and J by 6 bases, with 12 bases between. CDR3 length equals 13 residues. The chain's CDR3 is CASSYTSRDGYTF. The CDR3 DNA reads TGCGCCAGCAGCTATACCTCTAGAGATGGCTACACCTTC.

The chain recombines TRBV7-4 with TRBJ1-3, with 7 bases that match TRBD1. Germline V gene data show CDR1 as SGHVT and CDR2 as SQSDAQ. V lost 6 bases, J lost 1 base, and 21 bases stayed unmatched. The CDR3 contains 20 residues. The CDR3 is CASRPDRTLVLYISGNTIYF. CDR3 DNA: TGTGCCAGCAGACCGGACAGGACCCTCGTCCTATACATTTCTGGAAACACCATATATTTT.